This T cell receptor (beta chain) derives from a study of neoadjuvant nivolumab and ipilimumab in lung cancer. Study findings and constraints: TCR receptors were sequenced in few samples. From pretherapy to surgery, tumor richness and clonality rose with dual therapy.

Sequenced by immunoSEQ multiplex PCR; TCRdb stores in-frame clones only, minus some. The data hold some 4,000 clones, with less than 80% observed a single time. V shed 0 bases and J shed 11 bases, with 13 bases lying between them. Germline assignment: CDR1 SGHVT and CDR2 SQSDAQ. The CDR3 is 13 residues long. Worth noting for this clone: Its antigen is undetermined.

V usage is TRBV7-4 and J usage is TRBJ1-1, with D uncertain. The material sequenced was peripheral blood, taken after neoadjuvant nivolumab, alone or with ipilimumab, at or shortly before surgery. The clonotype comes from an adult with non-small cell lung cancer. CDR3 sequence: CASSLAQFQEAFF. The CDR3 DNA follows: TGTGCCAGCAGCTTAGCACAATTTCAGGAGGCTTTCTTT.